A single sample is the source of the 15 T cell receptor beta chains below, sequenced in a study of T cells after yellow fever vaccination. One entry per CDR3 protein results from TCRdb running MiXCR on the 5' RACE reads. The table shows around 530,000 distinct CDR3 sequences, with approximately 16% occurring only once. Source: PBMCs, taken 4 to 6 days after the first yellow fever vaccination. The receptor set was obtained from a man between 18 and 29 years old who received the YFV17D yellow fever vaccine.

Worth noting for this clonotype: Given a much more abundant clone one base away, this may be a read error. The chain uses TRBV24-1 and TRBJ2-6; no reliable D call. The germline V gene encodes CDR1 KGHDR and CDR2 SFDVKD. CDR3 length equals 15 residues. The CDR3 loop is CATSASASWANVLTF. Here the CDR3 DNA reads TGTGCCACCAGTGCTTCGGCCTCTTGGGCCAACGTCCTGACTTTC.

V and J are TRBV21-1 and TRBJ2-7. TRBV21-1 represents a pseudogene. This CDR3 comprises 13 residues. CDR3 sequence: CASSKGWLPEQYV. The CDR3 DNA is TGTGCCAGCAGCAAAGGGTGGCTGCCCGAGCAGTACGTC.

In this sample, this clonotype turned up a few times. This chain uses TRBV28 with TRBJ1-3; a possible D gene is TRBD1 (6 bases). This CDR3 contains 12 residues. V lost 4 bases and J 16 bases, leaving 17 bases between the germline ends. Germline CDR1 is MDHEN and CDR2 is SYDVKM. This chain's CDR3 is CASSSLDRNKYF. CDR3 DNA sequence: TGTGCCAGCAGTTCCCTCGACAGGAACAAGTATTTT.

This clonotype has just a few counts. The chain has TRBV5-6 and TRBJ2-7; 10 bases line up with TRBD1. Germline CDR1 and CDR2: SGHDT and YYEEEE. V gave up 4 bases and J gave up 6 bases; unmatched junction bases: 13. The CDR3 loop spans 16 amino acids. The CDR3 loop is CASSPIGGTGVGEQYV. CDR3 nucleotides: TGTGCCAGCAGCCCGATCGGAGGGACAGGGGTTGGCGAGCAGTACGTC.

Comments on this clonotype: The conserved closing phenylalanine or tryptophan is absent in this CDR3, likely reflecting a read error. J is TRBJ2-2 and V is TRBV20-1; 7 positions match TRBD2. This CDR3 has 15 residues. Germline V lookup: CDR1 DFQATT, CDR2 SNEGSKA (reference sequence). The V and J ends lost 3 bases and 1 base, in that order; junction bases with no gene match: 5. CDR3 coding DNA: TGCAGTGCTAGGACGGGGGGATTGAACACCGGGGAGCTGTTTTCT. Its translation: CSARTGGLNTGELFS.

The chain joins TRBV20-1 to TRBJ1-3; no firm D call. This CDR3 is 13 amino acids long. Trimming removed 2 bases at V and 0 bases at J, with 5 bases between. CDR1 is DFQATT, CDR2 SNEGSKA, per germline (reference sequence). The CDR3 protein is CSARRNSGNTIYF. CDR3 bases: TGCAGTGCTAGACGGAACTCTGGAAACACCATATATTTT.

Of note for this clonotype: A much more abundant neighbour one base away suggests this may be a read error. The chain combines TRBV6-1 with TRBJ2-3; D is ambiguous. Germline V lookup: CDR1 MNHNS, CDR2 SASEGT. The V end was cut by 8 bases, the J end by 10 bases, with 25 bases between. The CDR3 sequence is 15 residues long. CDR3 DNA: TGTGCCAGCTCCTACCGTGGGCGTACGAGCTATTCGCAGTATTTT. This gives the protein CASSYRGRTSYSQYF.

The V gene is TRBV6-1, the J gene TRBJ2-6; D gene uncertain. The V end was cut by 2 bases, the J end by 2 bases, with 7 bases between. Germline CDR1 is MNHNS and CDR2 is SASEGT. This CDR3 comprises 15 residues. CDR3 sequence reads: CASSEIWPGANVLTF. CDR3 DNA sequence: TGTGCCAGCAGTGAAATCTGGCCTGGGGCCAACGTCCTGACTTTC.

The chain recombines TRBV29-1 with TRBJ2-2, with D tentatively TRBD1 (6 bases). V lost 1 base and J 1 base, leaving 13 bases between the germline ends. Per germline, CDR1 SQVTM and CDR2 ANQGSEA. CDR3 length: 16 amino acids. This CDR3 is CSVEVSGTKNTGELFF. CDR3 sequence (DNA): TGCAGCGTTGAAGTCTCCGGGACAAAGAACACCGGGGAGCTGTTTTTT.

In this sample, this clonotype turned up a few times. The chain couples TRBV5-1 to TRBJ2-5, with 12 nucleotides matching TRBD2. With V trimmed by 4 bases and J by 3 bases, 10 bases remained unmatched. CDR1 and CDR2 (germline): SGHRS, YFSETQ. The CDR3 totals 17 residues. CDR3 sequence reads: CASSPPGLAGGKETQYF. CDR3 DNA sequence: TGCGCCAGCAGCCCGCCGGGGCTAGCGGGGGGGAAAGAGACCCAGTACTTC.

CDR3: CASSSGQPTEAFF. For the CDR3, the DNA is TGTGCCAGCAGCTCAGGACAGCCCACTGAAGCTTTCTTT. The chain is built from TRBV7-8 and TRBJ1-1, with a tentative D call TRBD1 (6 bases). The CDR3 is 13 residues long. V lost 4 bases, J lost 4 bases, and 10 bases lay in between. The V gene's germline CDR1 is SGHVS and CDR2 FQNEAQ.

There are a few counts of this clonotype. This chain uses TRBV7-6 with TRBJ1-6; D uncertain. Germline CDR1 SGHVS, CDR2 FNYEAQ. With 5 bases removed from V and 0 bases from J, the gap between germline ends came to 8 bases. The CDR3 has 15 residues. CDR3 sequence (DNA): TGTGCCAGCAGCCCCCAGAGCTCCTATAATTCACCCCTCCACTTT. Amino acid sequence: CASSPQSSYNSPLHF.

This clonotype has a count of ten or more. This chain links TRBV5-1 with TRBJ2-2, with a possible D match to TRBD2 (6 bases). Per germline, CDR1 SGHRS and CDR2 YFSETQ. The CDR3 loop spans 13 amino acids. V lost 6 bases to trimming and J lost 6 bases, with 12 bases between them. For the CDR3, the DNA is TGCGCCAGCAAGGCGGGGTCCCCCGGGGAGCTGTTTTTT. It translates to CASKAGSPGELFF.

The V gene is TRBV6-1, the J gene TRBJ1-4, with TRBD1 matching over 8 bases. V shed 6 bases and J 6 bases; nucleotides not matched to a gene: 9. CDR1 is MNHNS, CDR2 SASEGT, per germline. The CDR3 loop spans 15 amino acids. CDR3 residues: CASSPTDRGYEKLFF. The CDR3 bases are TGTGCCAGCAGCCCAACCGACAGGGGCTATGAAAAACTGTTTTTT.

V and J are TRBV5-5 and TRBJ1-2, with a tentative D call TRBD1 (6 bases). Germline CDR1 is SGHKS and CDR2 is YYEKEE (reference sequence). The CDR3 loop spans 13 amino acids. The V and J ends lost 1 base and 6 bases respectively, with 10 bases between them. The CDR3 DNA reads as TGTGCCAGCAGCTTGCTGGGGGCGGATGGCTACACCTTC. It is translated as CASSLLGADGYTF.